This T cell receptor beta chain was sequenced for a study of control samples from healthy donors and cancer patients. Clones were sequenced by immunoSEQ multiplex PCR, and TCRdb holds only the in-frame ones, with some missing. In the table there are around 68,000 clones, roughly 80% of which are singletons. The sequence derives from a woman between 50 and 59 years old with lung cancer. Sequenced sample: PBMCs.

The CDR3 region is CASSTPGDRVAGELFF. The CDR3, as DNA: TGTGCCAGCAGCACCCCAGGGGATAGGGTGGCCGGGGAGCTGTTTTTT. The rearrangement joins TRBV5-4 to TRBJ2-2; tentative D call: TRBD1 (6 bases). V was cut by 4 bases and J by 6 bases, with 19 bases left in between. Germline CDR1 SGHNT, CDR2 YYREEE (reference sequence). There are 16 residues in the CDR3.